The 32 T cell receptor beta chains below were found in one sample sequenced in a study of T cell repertoires in cytomegalovirus infection. TCRdb reprocessed the reads via MiXCR and lists one record per CDR3 protein. The data hold some 920,000 distinct CDR3 sequences, with approximately 31% observed a single time. The antigens for these receptors are not known. Sequenced material: cultured CD8+ T cells from PBMCs, taken from culture after CMV antigen stimulation. Receptors originate from a human donor in good health (CMV status not recorded). Some clones in this sample may be carry-over from other donors' samples.

This clonotype was counted only a few times. This sequence joins TRBV6-5 and TRBJ1-1; 11 bases match TRBD1. CDR3 length: 14 residues. V dropped 6 bases and J dropped 4; count of bases not matched to a gene: 4. CDR1 is MNHEY and CDR2 is SVGAGI in the germline V gene. CDR3 amino acids: CASRYGTGGTEAFF. CDR3 sequence (DNA): TGTGCCAGCAGGTACGGGACAGGGGGCACTGAAGCTTTCTTT.

The chain couples TRBV7-9 to TRBJ1-2; no reliable D call. CDR3 length: 15 residues. V was cut by 6 bases and J by 12 bases, with 26 bases left in between. The germline V gene has CDR1 SEHNR and CDR2 FQNEAQ (reference sequence). The DNA for the CDR3 is TGTGCCAGCAGTGTCGGGCCACGATATGAGGGAGCCCACACCTTC. Protein: CASSVGPRYEGAHTF.

This clonotype was seen a few times. The rearrangement joins TRBV27 to TRBJ2-7, with a tentative D call TRBD2 (6 bases). The CDR3 loop spans 14 amino acids. From germline, CDR1 is MNHEY and CDR2 SMNVEV (reference sequence). Trimming took off 0 bases at V and 4 bases at J, with 10 bases between the two ends. The CDR3 loop reads CASSLSGGRYEQYF. The CDR3, as DNA: TGTGCCAGCAGTTTATCGGGGGGTAGGTACGAGCAGTACTTC.

This clonotype was counted between two and nine times. The gene calls are TRBV20-1 and TRBJ2-5; D is ambiguous. V was cut by 3 bases and J by 5 bases, with 4 bases left in between. CDR1 DFQATT and CDR2 SNEGSKA come from the germline V gene (reference sequence). The CDR3 has 10 amino acids. The CDR3 sequence is CSASWETQYF. The CDR3 region has the DNA TGCAGTGCTAGTTGGGAGACCCAGTACTTC.

V and J are TRBV12-3 or TRBV12-4 and TRBJ2-3; D unclear. This CDR3 comprises 14 residues. The V end lost 6 bases, the J end lost 2 bases, and 12 bases lay between the germline ends. CDR3 region: CASSLWGNTDTQYF. The CDR3 DNA sequence: TGTGCCAGCAGCCTCTGGGGAAACACAGATACGCAGTATTTT.

This clonotype was found many times. The gene calls are TRBV5-6 and TRBJ2-1; D is undetermined. The ends were cut back, 2 bases at V and 7 bases at J, with 4 bases in the middle. The CDR3 contains 11 residues. Per the germline V gene, CDR1 is SGHDT and CDR2 is YYEEEE. CDR3 in DNA: TGTGCCAGCAGCTTCACTAATGAGCAGTTCTTC. Amino acids: CASSFTNEQFF.

This clonotype has just a few counts. V and J are TRBV4-2 and TRBJ1-5; D uncertain. There are 15 residues in the CDR3. The V end lost 0 bases, the J end lost 4 bases, and 10 bases lay between the germline ends. Germline assignment: CDR1 LGHNA and CDR2 YNFKEQ. CDR3 amino acids: CASSQDKAANQPQHF. The CDR3 DNA is TGTGCCAGCAGCCAAGATAAGGCAGCTAATCAGCCCCAGCATTTT.

This clonotype was picked up many times. Here the CDR3 reads CASSSDRVSATDTQYF. The CDR3, as DNA: TGTGCCAGCAGCTCCGACAGGGTGAGCGCCACAGATACGCAGTATTTT. V is TRBV7-2 and J is TRBJ2-3; 7 nucleotides match TRBD1. Germline CDR1 reads SGHTA; CDR2 reads FQGNSA. The junction had 9 bases not matched to a gene; V was cut back by 4 bases and J by 2 bases. This CDR3 is built from 16 residues.

This clonotype was seen more than once but under ten times. The chain carries TRBV28 and TRBJ2-3; no clear D gene. V lost 2 bases, J lost 3 bases, and 12 bases lay in between. CDR1 is MDHEN and CDR2 is SYDVKM in the germline V gene. The CDR3 sequence is 15 residues long. Here the CDR3 reads CASSLPSGDTDTQYF. CDR3 sequence (DNA): TGTGCCAGCAGTTTACCTAGTGGTGATACAGATACGCAGTATTTT.

CDR3 DNA: TGTGCTAGTGGCCTATCCCCCCGGCCCGGGCCTTTCACGGGACTTCTCAGCTGCTACGAGCAGTACGTC. Translated: CASGLSPRPGPFTGLLSCYEQYV. The gene calls are TRBV12-5 and TRBJ2-7; D perhaps matches TRBD2 (6 bases). There are 23 residues in the CDR3. Trimming removed 6 bases from V and 3 bases from J, with 42 bases in between. Germline assignment: CDR1 LGHNT and CDR2 FRNRAP.

This clonotype has more than one count but fewer than ten. The genes are TRBV4-1 and TRBJ2-6; D is uncertain. Trimming shortened V by 0 bases and J by 4 bases, and 10 bases separated the two germline ends. The CDR3 spans 16 residues. Looked up from germline, CDR1 is MGHRA and CDR2 is YSYEKL. The CDR3 DNA reads as TGCGCCAGCAGCCAAGATCGATTAGCCGGGGCCAACGTCCTGACTTTC. Residues: CASSQDRLAGANVLTF.

The chain uses TRBV15 and TRBJ2-1; a weak D match, TRBD1 (5 bases). This CDR3 spans 11 amino acids. Trimming left V 3 bases short and J 11 bases short, with 8 bases between. Germline lookup yields CDR1 LNHNV and CDR2 YYDKDF (reference sequence). CDR3 DNA: TGTGCCACCAGCAGCGGACATCAGCAGTTCTTC. It codes for CATSSGHQQFF.

This chain joins TRBV7-2 and TRBJ1-5; D gene unclear. V was clipped by 3 bases and J by 2 bases, with 8 bases between them. The CDR3 loop spans 14 amino acids. Germline CDR1 and CDR2: SGHTA and FQGNSA. The CDR3 is CASSLGIRNQPQHF. CDR3 DNA: TGTGCCAGCAGCTTGGGGATTCGCAATCAGCCCCAGCATTTT.

The chain employs TRBV5-5 and TRBJ2-5; D perhaps matches TRBD1 (6 bases). The CDR3 contains 13 residues. Between the trimmed V and J ends, which lost 5 bases and 3 bases, there was a span of 11 bases. Germline V gene data show CDR1 as SGHKS and CDR2 as YYEKEE (reference sequence). The CDR3 here is CASRSGVEETQYF. CDR3 nucleotide sequence: TGTGCCAGCAGATCAGGGGTGGAAGAGACCCAGTACTTC.

This clonotype showed up just a few times. J is TRBJ1-1 and V is TRBV6-5; D ambiguous. V was clipped by 8 bases and J by 1 base, with 11 bases between them. Germline V gene lookup returns CDR1 MNHEY and CDR2 SVGAGI. CDR3 length: 13 residues. The CDR3 reads CASGQEANTEAFF. The CDR3 DNA sequence: TGTGCCAGCGGGCAGGAGGCGAACACTGAAGCTTTCTTT.

The chain couples TRBV7-9 to TRBJ1-1; D remains unclear. V was trimmed by 4 bases and J by 0 bases, leaving 18 bases between them. The CDR3 consists of 17 residues. Germline values: CDR1 SEHNR, CDR2 FQNEAQ (reference sequence). The CDR3 nucleotides are TGTGCCAGCAGCTCCGTCAAGGTCGGCTCCATGAACACTGAAGCTTTCTTT. Translating gives CASSSVKVGSMNTEAFF.

This chain links TRBV6-1 with TRBJ2-3, with D possibly TRBD1 on 6 matching bases. Trimming stripped 4 bases from V and 1 base from J, with 21 bases between. The CDR3 totals 18 residues. Germline-derived CDR1 and CDR2 are MNHNS and SASEGT. CDR3 nucleotide sequence: TGTGCCAGCAGTGGGTACAGGGTAGCTCTGGTCGGCACAGATACGCAGTATTTT. Translated: CASSGYRVALVGTDTQYF.

The chain employs TRBV6-6 and TRBJ2-1; 10 nucleotides line up with TRBD2. CDR3 length: 17 residues. Unmatched junction bases numbered 12, after V lost 4 bases and J lost 6 bases. CDR1 MNHNY and CDR2 SVGAGI come from the germline V gene (reference sequence). CDR3 residues: CASSSKPGLARSNEQFF. CDR3 sequence (DNA): TGTGCCAGCAGTTCTAAACCGGGACTAGCGCGATCCAATGAGCAGTTCTTC.

This clonotype has only a few counts. The chain combines TRBV7-8 with TRBJ1-1; D perhaps matches TRBD1 (5 bases). The germline CDR1 and CDR2 sequences are SGHVS and FQNEAQ. The length of the CDR3 is 16 residues. The V end lost 1 base, the J end lost 0 bases, and 12 bases lay between the germline ends. CDR3 in amino acids: CASSLEGQGLNTEAFF. DNA of the CDR3: TGTGCCAGCAGCTTAGAAGGCCAGGGATTGAACACTGAAGCTTTCTTT.

Concerning this clonotype: This may come from a read error, since a much larger clone is one base off. The chain is built from TRBV12-3 or TRBV12-4 and TRBJ1-5, with a weak D call TRBD1 (5 bases). This CDR3 is 18 amino acids long. The chain's CDR3 is CTSSPERNRGYSNQPQHF. The CDR3 DNA reads TGTACCAGCAGTCCGGAGAGAAATAGGGGCTATAGCAATCAGCCCCAGCATTTT.

This clonotype was detected a few times. The rearrangement uses TRBV29-1 and TRBJ2-7; 15 nucleotides align to TRBD2. The V and J ends lost 1 base and 7 bases, in that order; junction bases with no gene match: 17. Germline CDR1 reads SQVTM; CDR2 reads ANQGSEA. The CDR3 spans 19 residues. CDR3 DNA sequence: TGCAGCGTTGAAGCTGCCGGGACTAGCGGGGGGACCTCCTCCTTTGAGCAGTACTTC. Translation gives CSVEAAGTSGGTSSFEQYF.

The rearrangement links TRBV4-3 to TRBJ1-6, with D perhaps matching TRBD1 (5 bases). The germline V and J ends were trimmed by 4 bases and 6 bases, with 16 bases remaining between them. CDR3 length: 16 amino acids. The germline V gene has CDR1 LGHNA and CDR2 YSLEER. For the CDR3, the DNA is TGCGCCAGCAGCCCGACCTATGGGACTAGTAATTCACCCCTCCACTTT. Protein: CASSPTYGTSNSPLHF.

This clonotype was counted only a few times. The J gene is TRBJ1-2, the V gene TRBV6-5; tentatively, D is TRBD1 (5 bases). Germline V CDR1 and CDR2: MNHEY, SVGAGI. This CDR3 contains 12 residues. V was pared by 5 bases and J by 5 bases, with 9 bases between. The CDR3 nucleotides read TGTGCCAGCAGTGACAGACAGTATGGCTACACCTTC. Protein sequence: CASSDRQYGYTF.

The chain uses TRBV3-1 and TRBJ1-1; D is uncertain. The CDR3 loop spans 11 amino acids. V was pared by 5 bases and J by 5 bases, with 6 bases between. Germline assignment: CDR1 LGHDT and CDR2 YNNKEL (reference sequence). The CDR3 DNA reads TGTGCCAGCAGCTCCACTACTGAAGCTTTCTTT. Residues: CASSSTTEAFF.

The DNA of the CDR3 is TGTGCCAGCAGCACTTCCAGGGCAGCCCAAGAGACCCAGTACTTC. This encodes CASSTSRAAQETQYF. This sequence joins TRBV5-4 and TRBJ2-5; D possibly corresponds to TRBD1 (5 bases). Trimming stripped 4 bases from V and 1 base from J, with 14 bases between. CDR1 is SGHNT and CDR2 is YYREEE in the germline V gene (reference sequence). The CDR3 covers 15 residues.

This clonotype was found a few times. The chain links TRBV6-1 to TRBJ2-2; TRBD1 is a possible D gene (5 bases). V was pared by 6 bases and J by 8 bases, with 19 bases between. The CDR3 has 15 residues. Germline V gene data show CDR1 as MNHNS and CDR2 as SASEGT. The CDR3 DNA reads TGTGCCAGCAGCCCGCTCACCTCAGGGTTGGGGGAGCTGTTTTTT. This codes for CASSPLTSGLGELFF.

The chain combines TRBV27 with TRBJ2-3; D is unresolved. This CDR3 is 14 amino acids long. Germline lookup yields CDR1 MNHEY and CDR2 SMNVEV (reference sequence). Trimming pared 3 bases from V and 4 bases from J, leaving 11 bases between. The CDR3 bases are TGTGCCAGCAGTTTGCCGGCACGACCAGATACGCAGTATTTT. This translates into CASSLPARPDTQYF.

The J gene is TRBJ2-5, the V gene TRBV12-5; perhaps TRBD2 as D (5 bases). CDR1 LGHNT and CDR2 FRNRAP come from the germline V gene. There are 13 residues in the CDR3. The ends were cut back, 3 bases at V and 5 bases at J, with 10 bases in the middle. CDR3 amino acids: CASGFGVWETQYF. Written as DNA, the CDR3 is TGTGCTAGTGGTTTCGGGGTTTGGGAGACCCAGTACTTC.

This clonotype was recorded at least ten times. This chain links TRBV7-9 with TRBJ1-6; 10 bases are a match to TRBD1. This CDR3 has 16 amino acids. CDR1 and CDR2 from the germline V gene are SEHNR and FQNEAQ (reference sequence). Trimming at V came to 4 bases and at J to 10 bases, leaving 10 bases not matched to a gene. The CDR3, as DNA: TGTGCCAGCAGCTCTTTGACAGGGGGCGCAGGCTCACCCCTCCACTTT. Translated, it gives CASSSLTGGAGSPLHF.

The chain employs TRBV14 and TRBJ2-3, with D hard to call. CDR3 length equals 14 residues. Trimming cost V 6 bases and J 2 bases, with 12 bases left between them. Germline CDR1 reads SGHDN; CDR2 reads FVKESK. CDR3: CASSNGLLTDTQYF. CDR3 in DNA: TGTGCCAGCAGTAACGGGCTACTCACAGATACGCAGTATTTT.

The genes are TRBV19 and TRBJ1-1; D is ambiguous. V was clipped by 1 base and J by 8 bases, with 17 bases between them. Germline V gene lookup returns CDR1 LNHDA and CDR2 SQIVND (reference sequence). The CDR3 has 15 residues. The CDR3 region is CASSIALTQDPEAFF. The CDR3 DNA follows: TGTGCCAGTAGTATAGCTTTAACCCAGGACCCAGAAGCTTTCTTT.

The rearrangement joins TRBV7-8 to TRBJ2-7; 9 nucleotides line up with TRBD2. CDR3 length equals 13 residues. V was clipped by 3 bases and J by 6 bases; unmatched bases: 3. The germline CDR1 and CDR2 sequences are SGHVS and FQNEAQ. The CDR3 region is CASSLGTSPEQYF. The CDR3 DNA sequence: TGTGCCAGCAGCTTGGGGACTAGCCCCGAGCAGTACTTC.